This T cell receptor (beta chain) was profiled in a study of identical twins (dated by TCRdb to 2016 to 2017). With regard to the full study: To test whether fetal clonotypes persist, the study used deep sequencing on TCR alpha and beta repertoires from monozygotic twins, unrelated adults of various ages, and cord blood. To rule out contamination, replicate twin experiments were performed at different times with different library preparation protocols. The full study reports these points: Zero-insertion analyses could be partly confounded by invariant T cells such as MAIT and iNKT, although diverse VJ usage argued against such confounding for most clonotypes. A weaker excess of twin sharing was found in beta out-of-frame sequences because the signal-to-noise ratio was lowered by fewer shared sequences. Compared with coincidental sharing between unrelated individuals, an excess of low generation-probability sequences was observed among out-of-frame TCR alpha sequences shared between twins. Fewer insertions were carried by abundant cord blood beta clonotypes; a weaker similar trend was observed in young adult naive repertoires, while no such trend was observed in memory repertoires. Because the same donors could not be followed over many years, the conclusions depended on cross-sectional statistical analysis. In monozygotic twins, out-of-frame TCR alpha sharing was systematically underestimated by recombination models, although the models agreed with sharing between unrelated individuals.

Compared with germline, V lacks 3 bases and J lacks 4 bases; bases without a gene match: 6. Counted from cysteine to phenylalanine, this CDR3 has 15 amino acids. Solely the CDR3 DNA is kept, with 45 bases framed from the first base. From the germline V gene, CDR1 is MGHRA and CDR2 is YSYEKL. This clonotype was picked up one time. The antigen it recognizes is unknown. Within one base of it there is no much larger clone, and no base qualities were kept. Preparation of the library involved 5' RACE. The data were produced on an Illumina HiSeq 2000. A universal primer binding site was added through template switching, and the final cDNA carried a unique molecular identifier so that TCR cDNA molecules could be counted accurately. Specific primers in the conserved constant-segment region were used to synthesize first-strand cDNA for the TCR alpha and beta chains. Each cDNA library was double barcoded, with a SMART-Mk sample barcode plus Illumina barcodes, to control for contamination. TruSeq adapter sequences, together with Illumina sample barcodes, were added in two successive PCR steps. The TCR alpha and beta cDNA libraries were sequenced on the Illumina HiSeq platform using custom primers. In the authors' own workflow: Unique molecular identifiers were extracted from raw reads with MiGEC, and CDR3 positions were determined with MiXCR. For each individual, recombination models were inferred using an EM algorithm with the repgenHMM and IGoR tools. Shared clonotypes were analyzed with the tcR package in R, and sharing was normalized by the product of cloneset sizes. Out-of-frame nonproductive sequences were analyzed to study raw recombination free of thymic and clonal selection effects. Starting from the raw public reads, TCRdb applied fastp trimming at Q25, assembled clones with MiXCR and retained in-frame beta chains. Every entry covers one CDR3 protein and lists the most common genes and DNA from its rows. These V and J calls originate from TCRdb's pipeline instead of the authors' own analysis. Within this sample are about 1.7 million distinct CDR3 sequences, with 32% of them counted one time only. Of the sample, around 0.3% falls within the top ten clones.

Only healthy Caucasian donors were included. The sample taken for sequencing was cord blood. In this chain, TRBV4-1 is recombined with TRBJ2-1; 7 central bases correspond to TRBD2. This sequence originates from a newborn girl in good health. The CDR3 protein: CASSQGAGRYNEQFF. The nucleotide sequence reads as follows: TGCGCCAGCAGCCAGGGAGCGGGGAGATACAATGAGCAGTTCTTC.